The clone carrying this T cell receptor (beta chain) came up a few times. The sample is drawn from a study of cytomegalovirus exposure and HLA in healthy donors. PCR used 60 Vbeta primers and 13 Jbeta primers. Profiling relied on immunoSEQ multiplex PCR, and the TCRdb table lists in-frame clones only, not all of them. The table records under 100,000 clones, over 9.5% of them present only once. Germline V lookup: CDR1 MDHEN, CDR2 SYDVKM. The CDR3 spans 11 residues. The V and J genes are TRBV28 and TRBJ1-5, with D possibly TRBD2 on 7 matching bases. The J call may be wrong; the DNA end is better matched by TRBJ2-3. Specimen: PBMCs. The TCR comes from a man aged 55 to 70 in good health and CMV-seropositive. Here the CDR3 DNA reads TGTGCCAGCAGAAAGGGGGGGCCCCAGTATTTT. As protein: CASRKGGPQYF.